The T cell receptor (beta chain) under discussion was sequenced for a study of T-cell reconstitution after alpha-beta-depleted transplantation in children. Molecular barcoding with unique molecular identifiers was used for the TCRbeta library. A single record per CDR3 protein comes from TCRdb applying MiXCR to the PCR reads. This table holds roughly 220,000 distinct CDR3 sequences, 9.7% found once. This clonotype showed up many times. There are 15 residues in the CDR3. V was shortened by 0 bases and J by 5 bases, with 12 bases between the two germline ends. Looked up from germline, CDR1 is MNHEY and CDR2 is SVGAGI.

The TCR originated in a human donor who donated a stem cell graft to a child with SCID. This chain joins TRBV6-5 and TRBJ2-3; D may be TRBD1 (5 bases). This specimen consisted of PBMCs from the stem cell graft donor, obtained from the stem cell graft. The CDR3 DNA sequence: TGTGCCAGCAGTTACTCGTCAGGGAAGGGAGATACGCAGTATTTT. Translating gives CASSYSSGKGDTQYF.